Below, one TCR beta chain is given with its context. The antigen remains unidentified. This specimen includes other DNA sequences encoding the same CDR3. This sample stems from a study of shared clonotypes between healthy human individuals. Study-level points and caveats: Clonotype sharing across donors was expected to vary with sequencing depth.

Clones were sequenced by immunoSEQ multiplex PCR, and TCRdb holds only the in-frame ones, with some missing. Among over 2 million clones listed, about 95% were seen once. After removal of 2 bases from V and 2 bases from J, the junction contained 3 bases not matched to a gene. The germline gives CDR1 LNHDA, CDR2 SQIVND (reference sequence). The CDR3 runs 14 residues. CD8 cells classed as naive were CD45RO-negative and positively selected for CCR7, excluding terminally differentiated effector memory CD45RA+ cells. The donors, all of them Caucasian adults, lived in Nashville, Tennessee. The V gene is TRBV19, the J gene TRBJ2-7; 7 positions agree with TRBD1. The sequence derives from a man aged 18 to 30 in good health. The sequencing sample was made of naive CD8+ T cells sorted from blood. The CDR3 protein is CASSIRDRAYEQYF. The CDR3 DNA follows: TGTGCCAGTAGTATACGGGACAGAGCCTACGAGCAGTACTTC.